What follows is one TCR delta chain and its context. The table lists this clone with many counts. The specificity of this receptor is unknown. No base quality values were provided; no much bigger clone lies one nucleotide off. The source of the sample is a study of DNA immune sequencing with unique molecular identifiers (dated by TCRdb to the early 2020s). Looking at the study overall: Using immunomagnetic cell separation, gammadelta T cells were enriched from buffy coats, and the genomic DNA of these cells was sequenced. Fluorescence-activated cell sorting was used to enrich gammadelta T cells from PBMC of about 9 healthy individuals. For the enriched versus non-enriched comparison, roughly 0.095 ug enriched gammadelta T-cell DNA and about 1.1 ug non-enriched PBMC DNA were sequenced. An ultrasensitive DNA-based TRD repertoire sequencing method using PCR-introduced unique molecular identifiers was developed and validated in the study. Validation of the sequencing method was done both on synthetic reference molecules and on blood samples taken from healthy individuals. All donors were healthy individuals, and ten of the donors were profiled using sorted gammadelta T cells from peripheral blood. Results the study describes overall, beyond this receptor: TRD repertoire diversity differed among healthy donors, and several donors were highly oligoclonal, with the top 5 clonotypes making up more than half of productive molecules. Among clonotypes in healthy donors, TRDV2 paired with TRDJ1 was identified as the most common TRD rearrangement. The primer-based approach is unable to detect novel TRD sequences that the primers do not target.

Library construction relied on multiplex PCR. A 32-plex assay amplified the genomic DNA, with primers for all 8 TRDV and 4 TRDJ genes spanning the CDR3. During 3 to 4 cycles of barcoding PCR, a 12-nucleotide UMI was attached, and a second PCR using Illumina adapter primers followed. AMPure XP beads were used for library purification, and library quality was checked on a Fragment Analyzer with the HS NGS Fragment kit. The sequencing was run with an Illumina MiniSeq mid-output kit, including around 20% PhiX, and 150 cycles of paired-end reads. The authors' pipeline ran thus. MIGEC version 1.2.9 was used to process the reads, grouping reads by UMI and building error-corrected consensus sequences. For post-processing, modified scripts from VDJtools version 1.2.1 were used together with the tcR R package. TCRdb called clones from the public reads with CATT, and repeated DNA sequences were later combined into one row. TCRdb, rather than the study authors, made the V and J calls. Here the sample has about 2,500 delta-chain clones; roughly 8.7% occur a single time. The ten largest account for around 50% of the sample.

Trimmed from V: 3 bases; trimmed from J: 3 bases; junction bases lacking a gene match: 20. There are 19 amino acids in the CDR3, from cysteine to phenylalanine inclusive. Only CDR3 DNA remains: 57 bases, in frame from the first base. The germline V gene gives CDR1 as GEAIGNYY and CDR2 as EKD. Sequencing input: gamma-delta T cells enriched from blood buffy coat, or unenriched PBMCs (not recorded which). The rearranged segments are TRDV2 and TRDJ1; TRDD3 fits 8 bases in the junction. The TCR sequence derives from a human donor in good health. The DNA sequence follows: TGTGCCTGTGACTCAAGATCGGGGATACTAGACCCTTTTTCCGATAAACTCATCTTT. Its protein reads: CACDSRSGILDPFSDKLIF.